One sample yielded the 13 T cell receptor beta chains listed below, sequenced in a study of OX40 agonist ivuxolimab in advanced cancers. Measured with immunoSEQ multiplex PCR; TCRdb has only the in-frame clones, and not every one. The sample carries 65,000 to 75,000 clones, around nine tenths recorded once. Material: CD4+ or CD8+ T cells sorted from blood, obtained in a trial of the OX40 agonist ivuxolimab. The receptors were sampled from an adult with an advanced solid tumor such as melanoma, head and neck, liver or kidney cancer.

The V call is TRBV7-2, the J call TRBJ1-2; the D gene is possibly TRBD1 (6 bases). CDR3 length: 14 residues. Looked up from germline, CDR1 is SGHTA and CDR2 is FQGNSA. The V end was cut by 2 bases, the J end by 8 bases, with 15 bases between. This CDR3 reads CASSLYQQGGGYTF. The CDR3 DNA is TGTGCCAGCAGCTTATATCAACAGGGAGGAGGCTACACCTTC. Drawing the rest from reference TRBV7-2 and TRBJ1-2, the complete variable domain is GAGVSQSPSNKVTEKGKDVELRCDPISGHTALYWYRQSLGQGLEFLIYFQGNSAPDKSGLPSDRFSAERTGGSVSTLTIQRTQQEDSAVYLCASSLYQQGGGYTFGSGTRLTVV.

The chain uses TRBV7-8 and TRBJ2-7; D may be TRBD1 (6 bases). The V end lost 2 bases, the J end lost 9 bases, and 26 bases lay between the germline ends. Germline lookup yields CDR1 SGHVS and CDR2 FQNEAQ. This CDR3 spans 17 amino acids. Here the CDR3 reads CASSLKPQGTINTVQYF. CDR3 nucleotides: TGTGCCAGCAGCTTAAAACCGCAGGGGACAATAAACACTGTGCAGTACTTC. Variable domain in full (rest from reference TRBV7-8 and TRBJ2-7): GAGVSQSPRYKVAKRGQDVALRCDPISGHVSLFWYQQALGQGPEFLTYFQNEAQLDKSGLPSDRFFAERPEGSVSTLKIQRTQQEDSAVYLCASSLKPQGTINTVQYFGPGTRLTVT.

The J gene is TRBJ2-1, the V gene TRBV30; 15 positions match TRBD2. This CDR3 is 16 amino acids long. V lost 8 bases, J lost 5 bases, and 10 bases stayed unmatched. CDR1 and CDR2 (germline): GTSNPN, SVGIG (reference sequence). CDR3 DNA sequence: TGTGCCGGTAGGACTAGCGGGAGGGGTGGCAACAATGAGCAGTTCTTC. This gives the protein CAGRTSGRGGNNEQFF.

The CDR3 spells CASSIKRESYGYTF. CDR3 nucleotide sequence: TGTGCCAGTAGTATTAAAAGGGAGTCCTATGGCTACACCTTC. V gene TRBV19 combines with J gene TRBJ1-2; D is undetermined. V was trimmed by 3 bases and J by 4 bases, leaving 12 bases between them. Germline-derived CDR1 and CDR2 are LNHDA and SQIVND (reference sequence). This CDR3 spans 14 amino acids.

This clone has a handful of counts. V is TRBV11-3 and J is TRBJ1-1; the D is unclear. This CDR3 has 14 residues. Germline CDR1 SGHNT, CDR2 YENEEA. Trimming took 3 bases from V and 0 from J, leaving 8 bases between them. The CDR3 sequence is CASSFQQMNTEAFF. In DNA, the CDR3 is TGTGCCAGCAGCTTTCAACAGATGAACACTGAAGCTTTCTTT.

The rearrangement links TRBV27 to TRBJ1-5; TRBD1 matches 7 bases. Germline CDR1 reads MNHEY; CDR2 reads SMNVEV (reference sequence). The CDR3 consists of 15 residues. The trim removed 5 bases at V and 0 bases at J, leaving 4 bases unmatched. The chain's CDR3 is CASSLGQDSNQPQHF. CDR3 DNA sequence: TGTGCCAGCAGTCTCGGACAGGATAGCAATCAGCCCCAGCATTTT.

The chain joins TRBV5-1 to TRBJ1-1; tentative D call: TRBD1 (5 bases). CDR1 and CDR2 from the germline V gene are SGHRS and YFSETQ. V was shortened by 0 bases and J by 3 bases, with 9 bases between the two germline ends. This CDR3 is built from 14 residues. DNA of the CDR3: TGCGCCAGCAGCTTGGTTCGGGGGGACACTGAAGCTTTCTTT. Translating it yields CASSLVRGDTEAFF.

The V gene is TRBV19, the J gene TRBJ2-6; no clear D. This CDR3 contains 16 residues. The germline gives CDR1 LNHDA, CDR2 SQIVND (reference sequence). V lost 6 bases and J lost 0, with 12 bases in between. The CDR3 protein is CASSPDGFSGANVLTF. CDR3 DNA: TGTGCCAGTAGCCCCGACGGTTTCTCTGGGGCCAACGTCCTGACTTTC.

The chain recombines TRBV6-5 with TRBJ1-3; maybe TRBD1 (6 bases). Germline CDR1 MNHEY, CDR2 SVGAGI. The V end was cut by 7 bases, the J end by 4 bases, with 14 bases between. The CDR3 totals 14 residues. CDR3: CASTSAGAGNTIYF. CDR3 coding DNA: TGTGCCAGCACCAGCGCAGGGGCAGGAAACACCATATATTTT.

V gene TRBV10-1 combines with J gene TRBJ2-7, with 12 positions matching TRBD2. The germline CDR1 and CDR2 sequences are WNHNN and SYGVQD (reference sequence). The J segment lost 6 bases and the V segment lost 4 bases, leaving 4 bases of the junction unmatched. The CDR3 contains 14 residues. The CDR3 region is CASSGLAGAAEQYF. The CDR3 nucleotides are TGCGCCAGCAGTGGACTAGCGGGAGCGGCCGAGCAGTACTTC.

The chain has TRBV11-2 and TRBJ2-2; no reliable D call. Germline V lookup: CDR1 SGHAT, CDR2 FQNNGV. Trimming left V 5 bases short and J 6 bases short, with 7 bases between. The CDR3 totals 12 residues. The CDR3, as DNA: TGTGCCAGCAGCAAGGTGGCCGGGGAGCTGTTTTTT. Translated, it gives CASSKVAGELFF.

This chain connects TRBV6-1 to TRBJ2-7; weak D call: TRBD1 (6 bases). CDR3 length equals 15 residues. V gave up 6 bases and J gave up 3 bases, with 18 bases separating them. Germline CDR1 reads MNHNS; CDR2 reads SASEGT. The CDR3 nucleotides read TGTGCCAGCAGCCCCAAACAGGGACGGAACTACGAGCAGTACTTC. This gives the protein CASSPKQGRNYEQYF.

This chain joins TRBV6-6 and TRBJ2-3; the D gene is possibly TRBD2 (5 bases). The ends were cut back, 6 bases at V and 10 bases at J, with 11 bases in the middle. The CDR3 contains 11 residues. CDR1 and CDR2 (germline): MNHNY, SVGAGI (reference sequence). CDR3 bases: TGTGCCAGCAGCCCAAGCGGCGCGCAGTATTTT. This codes for CASSPSGAQYF.